The source of this TCR beta chain is a study of OX40 agonist ivuxolimab in advanced cancers. In the study overall: Treatment received earlier with anti-PD-1, anti-PD-L1 or anti-CTLA-4 agents was allowed, and 40% had some. Partial responses occurred in three patients (one hepatocellular carcinoma, two cutaneous melanoma). The study, taken as a whole, reports: With doses of 0.1-3.0 mg/kg, partial responders showed among the lowest clonal expansion. The antigens recognized by the expanded peripheral T cells, that is their antigen specificity, were not determined.

Libraries were prepared by immunoSEQ multiplex PCR; TCRdb keeps only in-frame clonotypes and omits some of them. The profile covers about 26,000 clones, with approximately 83% appearing a single time and around 12% taken by the ten largest. The CDR3 contains 17 residues. About this clone: Antigen specificity is unknown.

The chain couples TRBV21-1 to TRBJ1-4. TRBV21-1 is annotated as a pseudogene. This receptor was identified in an adult with an advanced solid tumor such as melanoma, head and neck, liver or kidney cancer. The starting material was CD4+ or CD8+ T cells sorted from blood, obtained in a trial of the OX40 agonist ivuxolimab. The CDR3 spells CASSKAVGGWANEKLFF. DNA for the CDR3: TGTGCCAGCAGCAAAGCGGTGGGGGGTTGGGCTAATGAAAAACTGTTTTTT.